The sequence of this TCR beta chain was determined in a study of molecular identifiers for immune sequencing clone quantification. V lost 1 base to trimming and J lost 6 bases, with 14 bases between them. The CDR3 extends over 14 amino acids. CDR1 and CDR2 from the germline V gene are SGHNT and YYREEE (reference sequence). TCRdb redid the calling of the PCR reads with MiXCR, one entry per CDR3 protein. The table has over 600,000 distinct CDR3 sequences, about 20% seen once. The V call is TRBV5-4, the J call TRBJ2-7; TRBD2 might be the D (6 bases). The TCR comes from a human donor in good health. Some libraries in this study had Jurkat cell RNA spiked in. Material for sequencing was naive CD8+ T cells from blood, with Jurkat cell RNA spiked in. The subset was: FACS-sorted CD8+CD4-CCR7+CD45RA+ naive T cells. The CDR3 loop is CASSLYGRRGEQYF. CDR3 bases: TGTGCCAGCAGCTTGTATGGCAGGAGGGGCGAGCAGTACTTC.